The rows below give T cell receptor beta chains drawn from one sample of a study of cytomegalovirus exposure and HLA in healthy donors. Using immunoSEQ multiplex PCR, the repertoire was profiled, and TCRdb retains in-frame clones only, with some absent. The repertoire holds about 140,000 clones, 75% seen once, with around 7% in the top ten. Sequenced: PBMCs. These TCRs come from a man aged 30 to 39 in good health and CMV-seronegative. The CDR3 runs from the conserved cysteine through the conserved F or W. D genes are given only for firm matches. Clone size is given for some rows only: seen once, a few or many times, or a class if the clone is expanded.

d_gene: -; j_gene: TRBJ2-1; v_gene: TRBV5-4; abundance: -; CDR3nt: TGTGCCAGCAGTTACCGGGATCCGACGGGGGATGAGCAGTTCTTC; CDR3aa: CASSYRDPTGDEQFF
d_gene: TRBD2; j_gene: TRBJ2-3; v_gene: TRBV5-1; abundance: once; CDR3nt: TGCGCCAGCAGCACGGGACTAGCGGATAGCACAGATACGCAGTATTTT; CDR3aa: CASSTGLADSTDTQYF
d_gene: -; j_gene: TRBJ2-7; v_gene: TRBV7-9; abundance: once; CDR3nt: TGTGCCAGCAGCTTAGTAACCTACGAGCAGTACTTC; CDR3aa: CASSLVTYEQYF
d_gene: -; j_gene: TRBJ2-1; v_gene: TRBV28; abundance: once; CDR3nt: TGTGCCAGCAGTTTAGGGGGGTTGGACTACAATGAGCAGTTCTTC; CDR3aa: CASSLGGLDYNEQFF
d_gene: TRBD1; j_gene: TRBJ1-4; v_gene: TRBV28; abundance: -; CDR3nt: TGTGCCAGCACGAACCTTCCGGGACAGGGGACAGTGGAACTGTTTTTT; CDR3aa: CASTNLPGQGTVELFF
d_gene: TRBD2; j_gene: TRBJ2-5; v_gene: TRBV7-2; abundance: once; CDR3nt: TGTGCCAGCAGCGGGGGACTACAAGAGACCCAGTACTTC; CDR3aa: CASSGGLQETQYF
d_gene: TRBD1; j_gene: TRBJ2-5; v_gene: TRBV30; abundance: -; CDR3nt: TGTGCCTGGCATCCGGGACAGGGGCAAGAGACCCAGTACTTC; CDR3aa: CAWHPGQGQETQYF
d_gene: -; j_gene: TRBJ2-1; v_gene: TRBV19; abundance: -; CDR3nt: TGTGCCAGTAGTATTGGCAGATACAATGAGCAGTTCTTC; CDR3aa: CASSIGRYNEQFF
d_gene: TRBD1; j_gene: TRBJ1-4; v_gene: TRBV7-9; abundance: -; CDR3nt: TGTGCCAGCAGCTTAAGGACAGGGGAGGCGAATGAAAAACTGTTTTTT; CDR3aa: CASSLRTGEANEKLFF
d_gene: TRBD1; j_gene: TRBJ1-3; v_gene: TRBV4-1; abundance: few; CDR3nt: TGCGCCAGCAGCCAAGACCGGACAGGGAGAAACACCATATATTTT; CDR3aa: CASSQDRTGRNTIYF
d_gene: -; j_gene: TRBJ1-1; v_gene: TRBV9; abundance: -; CDR3nt: TGTGCCAGCAGCCCGGTTAACACTGAAGCTTTCTTT; CDR3aa: CASSPVNTEAFF
d_gene: -; j_gene: TRBJ2-5; v_gene: TRBV7-9; abundance: -; CDR3nt: TGTGCCAGCAGCTTATCGGAAGAGACCCAGTACTTC; CDR3aa: CASSLSEETQYF
d_gene: TRBD1; j_gene: TRBJ1-6; v_gene: TRBV5-6; abundance: -; CDR3nt: TGTGCCAGCACGGGACAGGGTGGTTCACCCCTCCACTTT; CDR3aa: CASTGQGGSPLHF
d_gene: -; j_gene: TRBJ1-1; v_gene: TRBV13; abundance: -; CDR3nt: TGTGCCAGCAGCCCATGGGGGACAAAGAACACTGAAGCTTTCTTT; CDR3aa: CASSPWGTKNTEAFF
d_gene: -; j_gene: TRBJ2-7; v_gene: TRBV15; abundance: -; CDR3nt: TGTGCCACCAGCATCGGGGGTTCCTACGAGCAGTACTTC; CDR3aa: CATSIGGSYEQYF
d_gene: TRBD2; j_gene: TRBJ2-3; v_gene: TRBV6-6; abundance: -; CDR3nt: TGTGCCAGCAGTTACTCGCGGGCGGGAGGGCCGGATACGCAGTATTTT; CDR3aa: CASSYSRAGGPDTQYF
d_gene: -; j_gene: TRBJ1-3; v_gene: TRBV6-1; abundance: -; CDR3nt: TGTGCCAGCAGTGATTGGGGACTATATGGAAACACCATATATTTT; CDR3aa: CASSDWGLYGNTIYF
d_gene: -; j_gene: TRBJ1-1; v_gene: TRBV6-6; abundance: -; CDR3nt: TGTGCCAGCAGTACCCCCGGGGGTGGGGAAGCTTTCTTT; CDR3aa: CASSTPGGGEAFF
d_gene: -; j_gene: TRBJ2-2; v_gene: TRBV7-6; abundance: -; CDR3nt: TGTGCCAGCAGCTTGAAGACTATACAGGGCGGGGAGCTGTTTTTT; CDR3aa: CASSLKTIQGGELFF
d_gene: -; j_gene: TRBJ1-2; v_gene: TRBV30; abundance: -; CDR3nt: TGTGCCTGGAGTCCTCGGGAGAGAGCCACCTTC; CDR3aa: CAWSPRERATF
d_gene: -; j_gene: TRBJ1-5; v_gene: TRBV30; abundance: few; CDR3nt: TGTGCCTGGAGTGTACTGGGCGGAGGTGGAGGGCCCCAGCATTTT; CDR3aa: CAWSVLGGGGGPQHF
d_gene: -; j_gene: TRBJ2-2; v_gene: TRBV5-5; abundance: once; CDR3nt: TGTGCCAGCAGCTTTAGAGCCGAAGGAGCCGGGGAGCTGTTTTTT; CDR3aa: CASSFRAEGAGELFF
d_gene: TRBD1; j_gene: TRBJ2-6; v_gene: TRBV2; abundance: -; CDR3nt: TGTGCCAGCAGGCGCCCGGGACAGGGGGCCTCTGGGGCCAACGTCCTGACTTTC; CDR3aa: CASRRPGQGASGANVLTF
d_gene: TRBD2; j_gene: TRBJ2-1; v_gene: TRBV10-3; abundance: -; CDR3nt: TGTGCCATCAGTACTAGCGGGAGTGGGAATGAGCAGTTCTTC; CDR3aa: CAISTSGSGNEQFF
d_gene: TRBD2; j_gene: TRBJ2-2; v_gene: TRBV5-4; abundance: -; CDR3nt: TGTGCCAGCAGCGCCGGGACTAGCGGGGGCCCCGGCGGGGAGCTGTTTTTT; CDR3aa: CASSAGTSGGPGGELFF
d_gene: -; j_gene: TRBJ2-1; v_gene: TRBV11-3; abundance: -; CDR3nt: TGTGCCAGCAGCTTACCGGGCGGGCGGGAGCAGTTCTTC; CDR3aa: CASSLPGGREQFF
d_gene: -; j_gene: TRBJ1-6; v_gene: TRBV7-9; abundance: -; CDR3nt: TGTGCCAGCAGCTCCGCCGGGGGGGCCAACGGGTTATTTTCACCCCTCCACTTT; CDR3aa: CASSSAGGANGLFSPLHF
d_gene: -; j_gene: TRBJ1-4; v_gene: TRBV28; abundance: -; CDR3nt: TGTGCCAGCAGTCTGACAGATTCTAATGAAAAACTGTTTTTT; CDR3aa: CASSLTDSNEKLFF
d_gene: -; j_gene: TRBJ2-5; v_gene: TRBV11-1; abundance: few; CDR3nt: TGTGCCAGCAGCTTTGGCAGCCAAGAGACCCAGTACTTC; CDR3aa: CASSFGSQETQYF
d_gene: TRBD2; j_gene: TRBJ2-7; v_gene: TRBV29-1; abundance: -; CDR3nt: TGCAGCGTTGTTGTGGGGTTAGCGGGAGGTTCTGGCGAGCAGTACTTC; CDR3aa: CSVVVGLAGGSGEQYF
d_gene: -; j_gene: TRBJ1-3; v_gene: TRBV27; abundance: -; CDR3nt: TGTGCCAGCAGTTTCTCGAGCTCTGGAAACACCATATATTTT; CDR3aa: CASSFSSSGNTIYF